One and the same sample provided the 23 T cell receptor beta chains below, sequenced in a study of shared clonotypes between healthy human individuals (TCRdb year 2020). The method was the immunoSEQ multiplex PCR assay. TCRdb obtained this table from immuneACCESS and retained in-frame rearrangements with V and J assigned. These tables miss some clones; where compared with another copy, unresolved V genes account for less than half of the shortfall, and the remainder is unexplained. Within this sample are approximately 1.1 million clones, with around 78% of them counted one time only. 0.4% to 0.55% of the sample goes to the ten largest clones. Sequenced sample: memory CD4+ T cells from PBMCs. The sample's cell subset or site label, in plain terms: CD45RA-negative fraction. The receptors were sampled from a man aged 18-30 years in good health. Some clones in this sample may be carry-over from other donors' samples.

This chain links TRBV10-2 with TRBJ2-1; possibly TRBD1 or TRBD2 for D (5 bases each). CDR1 is WSHSY and CDR2 is SAAADI in the germline V gene. V lost 10 bases, J lost 0 bases, and 10 bases lay in between. This CDR3 has 13 residues. The CDR3 sequence: CATRDGSYNEQFF. Here the CDR3 DNA reads TGCGCCACCAGGGACGGCTCCTACAATGAGCAGTTCTTC.

This clone was observed once. Other DNA sequences in this sample translate to the same CDR3. This chain links TRBV15 with TRBJ1-2; no reliable D call. The CDR3 sequence is 12 residues long. CDR1 and CDR2 (germline): LNHNV, YYDKDF (reference sequence). V lost 9 bases, J lost 1 base, and 9 bases lay in between. CDR3 region: CATSRDNYGYTF. CDR3 DNA sequence: TGTGCCACAAGCCGGGATAACTATGGCTACACCTTC.

Worth noting for this clone: A read error may explain this, as a much larger clone is one base away. The V gene is TRBV9, the J gene TRBJ1-1, with TRBD1 as a possible D gene (5 bases). The CDR3 loop spans 13 amino acids. The germline V and J ends were trimmed by 3 bases and 1 base, with 7 bases remaining between them. CDR1 is SGDLS and CDR2 is YYNGEE in the germline V gene. This chain's CDR3 is CASSGQTNTEAFF. CDR3 sequence (DNA): TGTGCCAGCAGCGGACAGACGAACACTGAAGCTTTCTTT.

Worth noting for this clone: Other DNA variants within this sample encode the same CDR3. The V call is TRBV28, the J call TRBJ1-1; D call uncertain. Germline CDR1 reads MDHEN; CDR2 reads SYDVKM. V was shortened by 5 bases and J by 0 bases, with 7 bases between the two germline ends. CDR3 length equals 13 residues. The DNA for the CDR3 is TGTGCCAGCAGTACCCTCATGAACACTGAAGCTTTCTTT. It codes for CASSTLMNTEAFF.

This clone was seen once. The chain joins TRBV18 to TRBJ2-2, with no clear D. The V end lost 4 bases, the J end lost 0 bases, and 9 bases lay between the germline ends. The germline gives CDR1 KGHSH, CDR2 LQKENI. The length of the CDR3 is 15 residues. The CDR3 DNA reads TGTGCCAGCTCACAACAGAGAGCGAACACCGGGGAGCTGTTTTTT. This encodes CASSQQRANTGELFF.

The chain carries TRBV18 and TRBJ2-2; D is unclear. V shed 5 bases and J shed 5 bases, with 12 bases lying between them. The germline V gene encodes CDR1 KGHSH and CDR2 LQKENI. The CDR3 runs to 14 residues. CDR3 nucleotide sequence: TGTGCCAGCTCATCCTACAGTGGAACCGGGGAGCTGTTTTTT. Translating gives CASSSYSGTGELFF.

This clone occurred once. The genes are TRBV18 and TRBJ2-5, with TRBD2 matching 12 bases. Germline lookup yields CDR1 KGHSH and CDR2 LQKENI. J lost 3 bases, V lost 3 bases, and 2 bases had no gene match. CDR3 length equals 15 residues. The DNA of the CDR3 is TGTGCCAGCTCACCCACTAGCGGGAGGAAAGAGACCCAGTACTTC. Its translation is CASSPTSGRKETQYF. Complete variable domain (other parts from reference TRBV18 and TRBJ2-5): NAGVMQNPRHLVRRRGQEARLRCSPMKGHSHVYWYRQLPEEGLKFMVYLQKENIIDESGMPKERFSAEFPKEGPSILRIQQVVRGDSAAYFCASSPTSGRKETQYFGPGTRLLVL.

The chain has TRBV7-9 and TRBJ2-7; 7 nucleotides line up with TRBD2. The CDR3 contains 14 residues. From germline, CDR1 is SEHNR and CDR2 FQNEAQ (reference sequence). V was pared by 2 bases and J by 0 bases, with 1 base of the junction left unmatched. CDR3 coding DNA: TGTGCCAGCAGCTTATGGGAGGGCTCCTACGAGCAGTACTTC. It is translated as CASSLWEGSYEQYF.

This clone was seen many times. V and J are TRBV11-1 and TRBJ2-5, with 7 positions matching TRBD2. The CDR3 contains 17 residues. CDR1 SGHAT and CDR2 FQDESV come from the germline V gene (reference sequence). With 0 bases clipped from V and 1 base from J, the junction kept 8 bases outside the gene matches. In nucleotides, the CDR3 is TGTGCCAGCAGCTTAGCGCTCGGGGGGTACCCCCAAGAGACCCAGTACTTC. Translating gives CASSLALGGYPQETQYF. The entire variable domain, with the rest obtained from reference TRBV11-1 and TRBJ2-5, is as follows: EAEVAQSPRYKITEKSQAVAFWCDPISGHATLYWYRQILGQGPELLVQFQDESVVDDSQLPKDRFSAERLKGVDSTLKIQPAELGDSAMYLCASSLALGGYPQETQYFGPGTRLLVL.

The CDR3 region is CASSSRSSGMVTDTQYF. The CDR3, as DNA: TGTGCCAGCAGCTCCCGTAGTAGCGGGATGGTGACAGATACGCAGTATTTT. The gene calls are TRBV7-8 and TRBJ2-3; 8 bases agree with TRBD2. The V gene end was trimmed by 4 bases and the J gene end by 3 bases; junction bases not matched to a gene: 12. Germline loops: CDR1 SGHVS, CDR2 FQNEAQ. The CDR3 is 17 amino acids.

There are a few counts of this clone. The chain links TRBV10-3 to TRBJ1-5; D is possibly TRBD1 (5 bases). In germline, CDR1 is ENHRY, CDR2 SYGVKD. The CDR3 covers 17 residues. Deletions cut 2 bases from V and 6 bases from J, with 20 bases between. CDR3 in amino acids: CAISEPRRWQGSQPQHF. The CDR3 DNA reads TGTGCCATCAGTGAGCCCCGACGATGGCAGGGCTCTCAGCCCCAGCATTTT.

The chain carries TRBV29-1 and TRBJ1-2; the D gene is possibly TRBD1 (6 bases). There are 12 residues in the CDR3. V was trimmed by 1 base and J by 12 bases, leaving 15 bases between them. Germline-derived CDR1 and CDR2 are SQVTM and ANQGSEA. The CDR3 region is CSVEGQGWGHTF. The CDR3 DNA follows: TGCAGCGTTGAAGGCCAGGGGTGGGGCCACACCTTC.

The genes are TRBV25-1 and TRBJ2-5; D possibly corresponds to TRBD1 (6 bases). The CDR3 totals 12 residues. Trimming stripped 8 bases from V and 3 bases from J, with 10 bases between. CDR1 is MGHDK and CDR2 is SYGVNS in the germline V gene. The CDR3 DNA reads TGTGCCAGCCGGACAGAAAAAGAGACCCAGTACTTC. It yields the protein CASRTEKETQYF.

This CDR3 reads CASSDKNFDQPQHF. DNA of the CDR3: TGTGCCAGCAGTGATAAAAATTTCGATCAGCCCCAGCATTTT. The J gene is TRBJ1-5, the V gene TRBV2; D not resolved. CDR3 length: 14 residues. Trimming removed 3 bases from V and 5 bases from J, with 11 bases in between. Germline V lookup: CDR1 SNHLY, CDR2 FYNNEI. Full variable domain (remainder filled in from reference TRBV2 and TRBJ1-5): EPEVTQTPSHQVTQMGQEVILRCVPISNHLYFYWYRQILGQKVEFLVSFYNNEISEKSEIFDDQFSVERPDGSNFTLKIRSTKLEDSAMYFCASSDKNFDQPQHFGDGTRLSIL.

The chain has TRBV5-6 and TRBJ1-2; D gene ambiguous. V was shortened by 0 bases and J by 1 base, with 7 bases between the two germline ends. This CDR3 is built from 14 residues. Germline V gives CDR1 SGHDT, CDR2 YYEEEE. CDR3 amino acids: CASSLARLNYGYTF. As DNA, the CDR3 is TGTGCCAGCAGCTTGGCCAGACTTAACTATGGCTACACCTTC.

This clone was seen a few times. The chain has TRBV5-1 and TRBJ2-2; 12 nucleotides line up with TRBD2. V lost 4 bases and J lost 6; bases outside the gene matches: 4. The CDR3 contains 15 residues. The V gene's germline CDR1 is SGHRS and CDR2 YFSETQ. The CDR3: CASSARLAGAGELFF. Here the CDR3 DNA reads TGCGCCAGCAGCGCGCGACTAGCGGGAGCCGGGGAGCTGTTTTTT.

V and J are TRBV11-2 and TRBJ1-3, with D tentatively TRBD1 (6 bases). Germline loops: CDR1 SGHAT, CDR2 FQNNGV. Trimming left V 2 bases short and J 2 bases short, with 10 bases between. The CDR3 consists of 15 residues. CDR3 residues: CASSLRSGAGNTIYF. The CDR3 nucleotides read TGTGCCAGCAGCTTAAGATCAGGGGCTGGAAACACCATATATTTT.

The rearrangement joins TRBV29-1 to TRBJ2-7, with 14 bases identical to TRBD2. With V trimmed by 6 bases and J by 4 bases, 5 bases remained unmatched. CDR1 SQVTM and CDR2 ANQGSEA come from the germline V gene. The CDR3 covers 14 residues. The CDR3 loop is CSVGTSGRRYEQYF. DNA for the CDR3: TGCAGCGTGGGGACTAGCGGGAGACGATACGAGCAGTACTTC.

This chain joins TRBV5-6 and TRBJ2-1; TRBD2 aligns across 12 bases. The CDR3 runs to 16 residues. Germline assignment: CDR1 SGHDT and CDR2 YYEEEE. V dropped 4 bases and J dropped 6; count of bases not matched to a gene: 8. The CDR3 DNA is TGTGCCAGCAGCCCCGTCACTAGCGGGAGGAGCAATGAGCAGTTCTTC. It codes for CASSPVTSGRSNEQFF.

J is TRBJ2-5 and V is TRBV30; the match to TRBD2 covers 8 bases. The CDR3 contains 15 residues. Germline V gives CDR1 GTSNPN, CDR2 SVGIG (reference sequence). V dropped 3 bases and J dropped 2; count of bases not matched to a gene: 8. CDR3 bases: TGTGCCTGGAGCCCGAGACTAGCGCGGCAAGAGACCCAGTACTTC. Protein sequence: CAWSPRLARQETQYF.

The chain uses TRBV27 and TRBJ2-3, with D perhaps matching TRBD2 (5 bases). The V end was cut by 3 bases, the J end by 6 bases, with 10 bases between. Germline loops: CDR1 MNHEY, CDR2 SMNVEV (reference sequence). The CDR3 has 13 amino acids. CDR3 loop: CASSFGGFDTQYF. CDR3 nucleotides: TGTGCCAGCAGTTTCGGCGGGTTTGATACGCAGTATTTT.

CDR3 sequence: CASSPRTTKNEQFF. CDR3 sequence (DNA): TGTGCCAGCAGCCCCCGTACAACCAAGAATGAGCAGTTCTTC. The genes are TRBV7-9 and TRBJ2-1; D gene ambiguous. In germline, CDR1 is SEHNR, CDR2 FQNEAQ (reference sequence). The germline V and J ends were trimmed by 5 bases and 7 bases, with 15 bases remaining between them. The CDR3 sequence is 14 residues long.

This clone was counted once. CDR3: CASSEYGGADTEAFF. The DNA of the CDR3 is TGTGCCAGCAGTGAATACGGGGGCGCGGACACTGAAGCTTTCTTT. The rearrangement joins TRBV6-1 to TRBJ1-1, with D tentatively TRBD1 (6 bases). Germline CDR1 reads MNHNS; CDR2 reads SASEGT. CDR3 length: 15 amino acids. Trimming cost V 2 bases and J 3 bases, with 13 bases left between them.